There are many counts of the clone carrying this T cell receptor beta chain. Antigen unknown. The data were obtained in a study of Graves' ophthalmopathy and Graves' hyperthyroidism. Amplification of the TCR beta CDR3 regions used RNA transcripts (as template). Scientists carried out first-round RT-PCR using HTBI primers and then a second-round multiplex PCR. MiXCR, run by TCRdb on the multiplex PCR reads, gives a single entry per CDR3 protein. The table records just over 600,000 distinct CDR3 sequences, 22% of them present only once. V shed 3 bases and J shed 1 base, with 9 bases lying between them. CDR3 size: 14 residues. Hyperthyroidism patients, all newly diagnosed, had under 2 months' duration and ages of 18 to 65. Overall study results and limits: Detection in blood was also observed for most expanded thyroid clonotypes above 0.001 frequency.

This chain connects TRBV12-3 or TRBV12-4 to TRBJ1-1; D ambiguous. Material for sequencing was peripheral blood. The receptor comes from a woman under 30 with stable Graves' hyperthyroidism. Some clones in this sample may be carry-over from other donors' samples. CDR3 coding DNA: TGTGCCAGCAGTTTTGGTAGGAGGAACACTGAAGCTTTCTTT. Residues: CASSFGRRNTEAFF.